This is a list of T cell receptor beta chains from one sample in a study of blood T cell repertoires in COVID-19. Assay: immunoSEQ multiplex PCR; the TCRdb copy retains only in-frame clones and omits some. The data hold approximately 220,000 clones, with less than 90% observed a single time. The sequencing sample was made of PBMCs or T cells enriched from blood (not recorded which). The source of these receptors is a woman between 25 and 40 years old who had been exposed to COVID-19. Each CDR3 is given with its conserved first and last residue. D genes are given only for firm matches. Not every row has a clone size; where given, it reads once, few, many or a size class.

TGTGCCAGCAGCCCCACGACTAGCGGGGGGGGCGATGAGCAGTTCTTC	CASSPTTSGGGDEQFF	.	TRBD2	TRBV7-3	TRBJ2-1
TGCAGCGTTGCCCCGAGCACAGATACGCAGTATTTT	CSVAPSTDTQYF	.	.	TRBV29-1	TRBJ2-3
TGCGCCAGCAGAAAGGCTAGCGGGGAAGGAGATACGCAGTATTTT	CASRKASGEGDTQYF	.	TRBD2	TRBV4-1	TRBJ2-3
TGTGCCAGCATCACGAACACCGGGGAGCTGTTTTTT	CASITNTGELFF	.	.	TRBV28	TRBJ2-2
TGTGCCAGCAGCCCGGGACAGGGGGCTGGGAGCAATCAGCCCCAGCATTTT	CASSPGQGAGSNQPQHF	few	TRBD1	TRBV4-2	TRBJ1-5
TGTGCCAGCAGTCCTACCGGCACGGACTTCATCAACTATGGCTACACCTTC	CASSPTGTDFINYGYTF	.	.	TRBV27	TRBJ1-2
TGTGCCAGCAGCCAAGATGGGGGCAGGGCACCCCTCCACTTT	CASSQDGGRAPLHF	.	.	TRBV3-1/TRBV3-2	TRBJ1-6
TGTGCTAGTGGTTTTGGGGGCTTCACTGAAGCTTTCTTT	CASGFGGFTEAFF	.	.	TRBV12-5	TRBJ1-1
TGTGCCAGCAGCCCCGGTACAGTGGTCTATGGCTACACCTTC	CASSPGTVVYGYTF	.	.	TRBV3-1/TRBV3-2	TRBJ1-2
TGTGCCAGCAGCTTTTACGCGGGCCTGATTGAAAAACTGTTTTTT	CASSFYAGLIEKLFF	.	.	TRBV7-9	TRBJ1-4
TGTGCCAGCAGCCAAGTCATAGCGGGGTCGAACACCGGGGAGCTGTTTTTT	CASSQVIAGSNTGELFF	once	TRBD2	TRBV5-8	TRBJ2-2
TGTGCCACATCCCCCCCCCAGGGGAGGGAAGAGACCCAGTACTTC	CATSPPQGREETQYF	.	.	TRBV2	TRBJ2-5
TGTGCCAGTAGTATAGTGGCATCAAACACCGGGGAGCTGTTTTTT	CASSIVASNTGELFF	few	.	TRBV19	TRBJ2-2
TGTGCCAGCAGTTCTCGACTCCCGGGACAACTTGTTGAAGCTTTCTTT	CASSSRLPGQLVEAFF	.	.	TRBV28	TRBJ1-1
TGTGCCAGTAGTACCGGACTCCGGGAGGAAGAGACCCAGTACTTC	CASSTGLREEETQYF	.	TRBD2	TRBV19	TRBJ2-5
TGTGCCAGCAGCCTAATCGGGGGGGCCGTAGATACGCAGTATTTT	CASSLIGGAVDTQYF	.	TRBD2	TRBV11-3	TRBJ2-3
TGTGCCAGTAGCGACAGGAGAGATAGCAATCAGCCCCAGCATTTT	CASSDRRDSNQPQHF	few	.	TRBV19	TRBJ1-5
TGTGCCAGCAGCCAGAGGGACAGACCTGCAACTAATGAAAAACTGTTTTTT	CASSQRDRPATNEKLFF	many	TRBD1	TRBV7-8	TRBJ1-4
TGTGCCAGCGGATTCGGGTTGGTCAGGGGAGGGACTGAAGCTTTCTTT	CASGFGLVRGGTEAFF	.	.	TRBV2	TRBJ1-1
TGTGCCAGCAGAAGGGACTCGTACCAAGAGACCCAGTACTTC	CASRRDSYQETQYF	.	.	TRBV7-8	TRBJ2-5
TGTGCCAGCAGCCCCCAATTTACTAGCGGGGGGGAAGAGACCCAGTACTTC	CASSPQFTSGGEETQYF	.	TRBD2	TRBV7-2	TRBJ2-5
TGCGCCAGCAGCCCGAGGGGGAGTAGCTATGGCTACACCTTC	CASSPRGSSYGYTF	.	.	TRBV5-1	TRBJ1-2
TGTGCCAGCAGAGAACAGGGGTTTGGAAACACCATATATTTT	CASREQGFGNTIYF	.	TRBD1	TRBV2	TRBJ1-3
TGTGCCAGTAGACAGGGCTCGAGCAATCAGCCCCAGCATTTT	CASRQGSSNQPQHF	.	.	TRBV19	TRBJ1-5
TGTGCCTTAGAGGACAGGAACACTGAAGCTTTCTTT	CALEDRNTEAFF	.	.	TRBV19	TRBJ1-1